This T cell receptor beta chain was observed in a study of cytomegalovirus exposure and HLA in healthy donors. Regarding the study as a whole: Reportedly, a later analysis found an Asian-associated ancestry cluster had fewer N-insertions than the approximately 670-donor mean.

As to this clone: What it binds is not known.

PCR amplification relied on 60 Vbeta primers (plus 13 Jbeta primers). TCRdb keeps only in-frame clones here, not all; method: immunoSEQ multiplex PCR. The listing records 60,000 to 65,000 clones. Trimming stripped 2 bases from V and 5 bases from J, with 8 bases between. The CDR3 consists of 13 residues. CDR1 and CDR2 from the germline V gene are MNHEY and SVGAGI. The sample taken for sequencing was PBMCs. The TCR sequence derives from a man younger than 45 in good health and CMV-seropositive. The chain uses TRBV6-5 and TRBJ2-3; no clear D gene. The CDR3 loop is CASSYEEEDTQYF. The CDR3 DNA is TGTGCCAGCAGTTACGAGGAAGAAGATACGCAGTATTTT.